This T cell receptor beta chain was recovered during a study of blood T cells in healthy people across ages. For the study at large: Template switching picked up about one barcoded beta molecule for each two T cells.

Alongside a J-beta primer mix, a sample-barcoded 5' primer served in a second PCR lasting roughly 6 to 12 cycles. MiXCR was run by TCRdb on the 5' RACE reads, yielding one entry per CDR3 protein. The sample holds 500,000 to 650,000 distinct CDR3 sequences, about 29% seen once. The germline CDR1 and CDR2 sequences are LGHNA and YSLEER. This CDR3 is 16 amino acids long. Trimming stripped 0 bases from V and 8 bases from J, with 16 bases between. This clonotype has only a few counts. The sample was also linked to a second study, of T cells of mothers and their children. From that second work: Over 8 million reads per mother and 2.5 million to 3 million per child were obtained. For unrelated pairs as for related ones, thymic selection shapes TCR recombination output similarly.

The origin of this receptor is a boy aged 2 to 10 in good health. This chain connects TRBV4-3 to TRBJ1-4; D perhaps matches TRBD1 (5 bases). The sample consisted of blood. Here the CDR3 reads CASSQDRVQGREKLFF. Written as DNA, the CDR3 is TGCGCCAGCAGCCAAGATAGGGTTCAGGGCCGGGAAAAACTGTTTTTT.